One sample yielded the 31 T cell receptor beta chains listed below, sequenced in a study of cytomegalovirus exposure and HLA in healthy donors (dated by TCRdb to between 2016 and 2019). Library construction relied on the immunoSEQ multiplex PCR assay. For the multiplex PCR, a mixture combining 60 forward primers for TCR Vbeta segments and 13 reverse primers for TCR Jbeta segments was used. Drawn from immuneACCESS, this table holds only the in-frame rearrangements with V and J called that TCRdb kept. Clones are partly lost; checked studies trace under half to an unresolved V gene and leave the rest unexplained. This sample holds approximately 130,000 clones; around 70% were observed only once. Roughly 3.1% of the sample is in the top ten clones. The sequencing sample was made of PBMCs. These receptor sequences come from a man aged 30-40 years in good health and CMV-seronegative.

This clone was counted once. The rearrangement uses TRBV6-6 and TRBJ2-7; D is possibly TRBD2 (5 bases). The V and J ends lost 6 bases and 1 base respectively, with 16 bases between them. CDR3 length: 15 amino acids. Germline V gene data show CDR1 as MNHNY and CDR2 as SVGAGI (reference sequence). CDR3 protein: CASRADGLISYEQYF. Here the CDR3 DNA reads TGTGCCAGCAGGGCGGACGGACTGATTTCCTACGAGCAGTACTTC.

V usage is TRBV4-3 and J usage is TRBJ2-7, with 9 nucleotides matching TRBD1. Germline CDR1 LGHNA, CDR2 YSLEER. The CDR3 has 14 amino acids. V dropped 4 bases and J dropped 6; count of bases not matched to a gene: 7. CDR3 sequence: CASSPGQGTSEQYF. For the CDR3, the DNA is TGCGCCAGCAGCCCGGGACAGGGAACTAGCGAGCAGTACTTC.

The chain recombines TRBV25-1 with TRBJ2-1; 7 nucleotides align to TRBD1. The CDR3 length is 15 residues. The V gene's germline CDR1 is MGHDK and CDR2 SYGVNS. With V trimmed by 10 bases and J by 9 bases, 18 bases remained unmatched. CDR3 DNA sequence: TGTGCCACCGCCGGCGGTTGGGGACAGTGGGGTGAGCAGTTCTTC. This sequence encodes CATAGGWGQWGEQFF.

CDR3 nucleotides: TGTGCCATCAGTGTGGGCGGGAGCCAAGAGACCCAGTACTTC. It specifies CAISVGGSQETQYF. The genes are TRBV10-3 and TRBJ2-5; the match to TRBD2 covers 7 bases. The trim removed 4 bases at V and 1 base at J, leaving 3 bases unmatched. This CDR3 has 14 amino acids. Per germline, CDR1 ENHRY and CDR2 SYGVKD.

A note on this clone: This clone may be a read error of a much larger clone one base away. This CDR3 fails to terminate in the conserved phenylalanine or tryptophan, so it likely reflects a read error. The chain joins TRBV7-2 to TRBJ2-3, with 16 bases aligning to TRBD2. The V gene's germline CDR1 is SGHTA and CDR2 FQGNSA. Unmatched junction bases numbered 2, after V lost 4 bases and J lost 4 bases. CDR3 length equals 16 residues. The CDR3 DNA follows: TGTGCCAGCAGCTCGGGACTAGCGGGAGGGGCAGATACGCAGTATGTT. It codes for CASSSGLAGGADTQYV.

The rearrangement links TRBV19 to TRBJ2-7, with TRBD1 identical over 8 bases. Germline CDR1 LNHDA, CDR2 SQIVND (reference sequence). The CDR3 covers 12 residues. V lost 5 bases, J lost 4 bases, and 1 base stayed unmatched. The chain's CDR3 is CASSDRGYEQYF. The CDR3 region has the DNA TGTGCCAGTAGTGACAGGGGATACGAGCAGTACTTC.

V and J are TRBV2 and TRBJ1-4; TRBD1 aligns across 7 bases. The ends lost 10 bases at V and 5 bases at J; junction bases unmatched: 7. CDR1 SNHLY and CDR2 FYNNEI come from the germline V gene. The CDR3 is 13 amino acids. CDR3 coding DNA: TGTGCCACCCAAACAGGGGAAAATGAAAAACTGTTTTTT. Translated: CATQTGENEKLFF.

For the CDR3, the DNA is TGTGCCAGTAGTATGGGCAGGGGGTACGAGCAGTACTTC. Translating it yields CASSMGRGYEQYF. The V and J genes are TRBV19 and TRBJ2-7; 7 nucleotides agree with TRBD1. Trimming removed 3 bases from V and 4 bases from J; junction bases left unmatched: 3. The CDR3 is 13 residues long. Per the germline V gene, CDR1 is LNHDA and CDR2 is SQIVND (reference sequence). Filled out from reference TRBV19 and TRBJ2-7, the complete variable domain reads DGGITQSPKYLFRKEGQNVTLSCEQNLNHDAMYWYRQDPGQGLRLIYYSQIVNDFQKGDIAEGYSVSREKKESFPLTVTSAQKNPTAFYLCASSMGRGYEQYFGPGTRLTVT.

The CDR3 DNA reads as TGTGCCAGCAGCCAAGACGGACAGAACTACGAGCAGTACTTC. It codes for CASSQDGQNYEQYF. This chain uses TRBV4-2 with TRBJ2-7, with a weak D call TRBD1 (6 bases). The CDR3 has 14 amino acids. Trimming removed 0 bases at V and 3 bases at J, with 9 bases between. Germline V gene lookup returns CDR1 LGHNA and CDR2 YNFKEQ.

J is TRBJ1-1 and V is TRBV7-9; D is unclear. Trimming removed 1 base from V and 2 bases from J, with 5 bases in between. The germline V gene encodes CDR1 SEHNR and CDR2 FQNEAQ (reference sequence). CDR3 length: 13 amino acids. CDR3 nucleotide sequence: TGTGCCAGCAGCTTAGACCTAAACACTGAAGCTTTCTTT. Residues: CASSLDLNTEAFF.

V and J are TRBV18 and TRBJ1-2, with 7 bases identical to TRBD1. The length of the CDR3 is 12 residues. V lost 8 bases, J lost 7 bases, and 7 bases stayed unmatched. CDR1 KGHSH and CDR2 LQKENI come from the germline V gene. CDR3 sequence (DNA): TGTGCCAGCGCTTGGGACAGAAGTGGCTACACCTTC. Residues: CASAWDRSGYTF.

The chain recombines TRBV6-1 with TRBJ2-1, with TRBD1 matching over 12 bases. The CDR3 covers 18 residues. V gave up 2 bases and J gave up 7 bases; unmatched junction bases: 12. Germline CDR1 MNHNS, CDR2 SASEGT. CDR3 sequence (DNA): TGTGCCAGCAGTGAAAGGAGGGGGACAGGGGGCGATTATAATGAGCAGTTCTTC. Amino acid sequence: CASSERRGTGGDYNEQFF.

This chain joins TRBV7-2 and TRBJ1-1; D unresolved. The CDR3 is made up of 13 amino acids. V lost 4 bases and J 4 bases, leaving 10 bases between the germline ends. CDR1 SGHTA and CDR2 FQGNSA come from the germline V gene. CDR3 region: CASSSRPGTEAFF. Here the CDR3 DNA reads TGTGCCAGCAGCTCCCGGCCGGGCACTGAAGCTTTCTTT. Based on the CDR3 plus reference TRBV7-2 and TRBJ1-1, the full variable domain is GAGVSQSPSNKVTEKGKDVELRCDPISGHTALYWYRQSLGQGLEFLIYFQGNSAPDKSGLPSDRFSAERTGGSVSTLTIQRTQQEDSAVYLCASSSRPGTEAFFGQGTRLTVV.

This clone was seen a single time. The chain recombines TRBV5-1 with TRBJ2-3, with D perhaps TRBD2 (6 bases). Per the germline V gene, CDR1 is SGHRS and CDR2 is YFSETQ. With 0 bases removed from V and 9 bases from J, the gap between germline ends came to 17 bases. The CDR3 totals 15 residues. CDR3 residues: CASSLEGRRPDTQYF. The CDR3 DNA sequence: TGCGCCAGCAGCTTGGAAGGGAGGAGACCCGACACGCAGTATTTT.

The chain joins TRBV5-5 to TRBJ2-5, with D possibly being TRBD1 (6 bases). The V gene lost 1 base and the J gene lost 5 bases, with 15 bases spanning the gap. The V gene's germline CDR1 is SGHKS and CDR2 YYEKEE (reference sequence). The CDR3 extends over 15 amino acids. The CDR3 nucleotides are TGTGCCAGCAGCTTGATCAGGGGATTTGAGGAGACCCAGTACTTC. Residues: CASSLIRGFEETQYF. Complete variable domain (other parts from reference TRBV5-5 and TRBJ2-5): DAGVTQSPTHLIKTRGQQVTLRCSPISGHKSVSWYQQVLGQGPQFIFQYYEKEERGRGNFPDRFSARQFPNYSSELNVNALLLGDSALYLCASSLIRGFEETQYFGPGTRLLVL.

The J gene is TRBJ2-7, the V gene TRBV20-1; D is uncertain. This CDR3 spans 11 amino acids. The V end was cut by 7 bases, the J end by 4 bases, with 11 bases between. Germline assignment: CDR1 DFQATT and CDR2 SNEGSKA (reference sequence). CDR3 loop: CSVPAGYEQYF. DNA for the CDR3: TGCAGTGTACCCGCAGGTTACGAGCAGTACTTC.

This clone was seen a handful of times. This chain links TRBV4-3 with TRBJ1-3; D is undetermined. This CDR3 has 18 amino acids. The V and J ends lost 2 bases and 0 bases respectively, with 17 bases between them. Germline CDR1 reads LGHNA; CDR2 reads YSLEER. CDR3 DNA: TGCGCCAGCAGCCAATTCGAAGTCACATCCAGCTCTGGAAACACCATATATTTT. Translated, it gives CASSQFEVTSSSGNTIYF.

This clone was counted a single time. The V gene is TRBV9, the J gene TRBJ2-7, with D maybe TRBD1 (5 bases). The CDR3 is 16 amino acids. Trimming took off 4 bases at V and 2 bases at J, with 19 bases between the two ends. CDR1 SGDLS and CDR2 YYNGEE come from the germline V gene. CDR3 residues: CASSPPNARQTYEQYF. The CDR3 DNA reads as TGTGCCAGCAGCCCACCAAATGCCCGACAGACCTACGAGCAGTACTTC.

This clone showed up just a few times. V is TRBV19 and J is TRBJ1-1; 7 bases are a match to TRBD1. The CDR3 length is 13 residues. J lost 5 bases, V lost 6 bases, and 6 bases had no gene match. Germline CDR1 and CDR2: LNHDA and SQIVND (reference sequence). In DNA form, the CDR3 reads TGTGCCAGTAGCCTACAGGGGTGGACTGAAGCTTTCTTT. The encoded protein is CASSLQGWTEAFF.

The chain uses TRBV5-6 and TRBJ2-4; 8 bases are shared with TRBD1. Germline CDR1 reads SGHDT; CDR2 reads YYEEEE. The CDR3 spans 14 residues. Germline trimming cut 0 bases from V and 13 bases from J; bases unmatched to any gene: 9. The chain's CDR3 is CASSLGQGLAPQYF. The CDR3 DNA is TGTGCCAGCAGCTTGGGACAGGGGCTCGCGCCACAGTACTTC.

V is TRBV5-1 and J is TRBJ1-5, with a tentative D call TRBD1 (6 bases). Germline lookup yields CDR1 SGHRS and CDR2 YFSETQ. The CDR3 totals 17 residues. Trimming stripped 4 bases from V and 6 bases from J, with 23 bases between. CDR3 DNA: TGCGCCAGCAGCCCGGGAGGCACACAGGGATGGGGTCAGCCCCAGCATTTT. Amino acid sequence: CASSPGGTQGWGQPQHF.

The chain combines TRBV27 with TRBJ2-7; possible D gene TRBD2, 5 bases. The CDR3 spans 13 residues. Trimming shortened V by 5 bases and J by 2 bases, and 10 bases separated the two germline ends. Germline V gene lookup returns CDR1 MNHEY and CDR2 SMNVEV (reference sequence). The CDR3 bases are TGTGCCAGCAGTCTACCGGGGACCTACGAGCAGTACTTC. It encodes CASSLPGTYEQYF.

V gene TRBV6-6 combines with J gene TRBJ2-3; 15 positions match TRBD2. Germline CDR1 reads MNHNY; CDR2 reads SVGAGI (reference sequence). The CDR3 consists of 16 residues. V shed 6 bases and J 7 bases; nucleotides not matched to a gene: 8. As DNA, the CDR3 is TGTGCCAGCAGCGGACTAGCGGGAGGGAGTGGGCATACGCAGTATTTT. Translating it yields CASSGLAGGSGHTQYF.

In DNA, the CDR3 is TGTGCCAGCAGCAACCCAAACTACCCAGATACGCAGTATTTT. This gives the protein CASSNPNYPDTQYF. V usage is TRBV7-3 and J usage is TRBJ2-3; D is undetermined. There are 14 residues in the CDR3. With 5 bases removed from V and 4 bases from J, the gap between germline ends came to 13 bases. Germline values: CDR1 SGHTA, CDR2 FQGTGA.

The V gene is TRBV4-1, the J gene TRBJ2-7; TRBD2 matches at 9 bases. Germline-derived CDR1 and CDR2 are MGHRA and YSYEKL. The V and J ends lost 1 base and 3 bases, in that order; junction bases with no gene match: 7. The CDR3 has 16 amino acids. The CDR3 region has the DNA TGCGCCAGCAGCCAAGTGGATCTAGCGGGATTCTACGAGCAGTACTTC. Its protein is CASSQVDLAGFYEQYF.

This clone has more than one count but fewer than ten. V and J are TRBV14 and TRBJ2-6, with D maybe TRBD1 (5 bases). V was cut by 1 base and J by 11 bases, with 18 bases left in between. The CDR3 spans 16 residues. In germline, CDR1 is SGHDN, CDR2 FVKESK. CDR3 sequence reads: CASSQGGGPRVDVLTF. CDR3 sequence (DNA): TGTGCCAGCAGCCAAGGAGGTGGTCCCAGGGTAGACGTCCTGACTTTC. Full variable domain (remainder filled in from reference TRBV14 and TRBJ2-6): EAGVTQFPSHSVIEKGQTVTLRCDPISGHDNLYWYRRVMGKEIKFLLHFVKESKQDESGMPNNRFLAERTGGTYSTLKVQPAELEDSGVYFCASSQGGGPRVDVLTFGAGSRLTVL.

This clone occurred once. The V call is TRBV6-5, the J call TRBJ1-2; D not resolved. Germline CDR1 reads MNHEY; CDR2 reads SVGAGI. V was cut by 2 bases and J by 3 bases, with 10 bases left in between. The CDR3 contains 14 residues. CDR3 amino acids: CASSYGGVDYGYTF. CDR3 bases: TGTGCCAGCAGTTACGGCGGGGTGGACTATGGCTACACCTTC.

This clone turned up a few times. The CDR3 loop is CASSFGGMTEAFF. The CDR3 coding sequence is TGTGCCAGCAGTTTTGGGGGCATGACTGAAGCTTTCTTT. This sequence joins TRBV27 and TRBJ1-1; D may be TRBD1 (6 bases). CDR3 length equals 13 residues. The germline V gene encodes CDR1 MNHEY and CDR2 SMNVEV (reference sequence). V gave up 3 bases and J gave up 5 bases, with 10 bases separating them.

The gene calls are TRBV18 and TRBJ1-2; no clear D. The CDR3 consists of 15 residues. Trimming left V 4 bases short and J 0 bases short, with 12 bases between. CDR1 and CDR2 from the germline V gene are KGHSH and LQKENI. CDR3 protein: CASSRDMTTNYGYTF. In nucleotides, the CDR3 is TGTGCCAGCTCACGAGATATGACAACTAACTATGGCTACACCTTC.

The CDR3 DNA reads as TGTGCCAGCAGCCCAGCGGGAGTGTACAATGAGCAGTTCTTC. Translating it yields CASSPAGVYNEQFF. The chain combines TRBV9 with TRBJ2-1, with 8 bases fitting TRBD2. Germline CDR1 reads SGDLS; CDR2 reads YYNGEE. This CDR3 spans 14 amino acids. V shed 4 bases and J 4 bases; nucleotides not matched to a gene: 4.

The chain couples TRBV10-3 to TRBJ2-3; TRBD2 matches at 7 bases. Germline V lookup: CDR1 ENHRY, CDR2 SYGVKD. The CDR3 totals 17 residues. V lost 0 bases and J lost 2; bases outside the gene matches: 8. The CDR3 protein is CAISESLASGHTDTQYF. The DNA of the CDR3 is TGTGCCATCAGTGAGTCCCTGGCTAGCGGCCACACAGATACGCAGTATTTT.